The entry below describes one T cell receptor beta chain. The data were taken from a study of shared clonotypes between healthy human individuals. At deep level, the assay was performed. Method: immunoSEQ multiplex PCR; TCRdb's copy keeps in-frame clones and lacks some. The repertoire holds a few hundred thousand clones, nearly 97% seen once, with about 0.11% in the top ten. As defined, naive CD8 cells were CD45RO-negative and positively selected for CCR7, with terminally differentiated effector memory CD45RA+ cells excluded. Sequencing was carried out using naive CD8+ T cells sorted from blood. This sequence originates from a woman in her thirties in good health.

CDR3 sequence (DNA): TGCAGCGTAATCTACCGGGACAGGGGCTACACCTTC. It encodes CSVIYRDRGYTF. The gene calls are TRBV29-1 and TRBJ1-2; 8 nucleotides match TRBD1. There are 12 residues in the CDR3. Germline lookup yields CDR1 SQVTM and CDR2 ANQGSEA. The V and J ends lost 6 bases and 8 bases, in that order; junction bases with no gene match: 8.